Listed below are T cell receptor beta chains from one sample, sequenced in a study of patients and donors after allogeneic stem cell transplantation. TCRdb ran MiXCR on the RT-PCR reads and lists one entry per CDR3 protein. Of about a million distinct CDR3 sequences in the sample, under 20% were seen once. The sequencing input was blood, either unsorted or a sorted T cell fraction (not recorded which). These receptors originate from a human donor who was either an allogeneic HSCT recipient or a stem cell or donor lymphocyte infusion donor (not recorded which). It is not recorded whose cells these are; they may come from a transplant donor. Each CDR3 is given without its conserved first and last residue. Clone size, where shown, is once, few, many, or a class for clones that have expanded.

>TRBJ1-6|TRBV20-1|13|few
SARDGQGFGSPLH
>TRBJ1-6|TRBV12-3/TRBV12-4|13|few
ASSPRGDYNSPLH
>TRBJ2-2|TRBV6-2/TRBV6-3|17|.
ASSYPGPSGRPGTGELF
>TRBJ2-1|TRBV7-2|11|few
ASSPPPWDEQF
>TRBJ2-1|TRBV5-6|13|few
ASSRGRNPYNEQF
>TRBJ2-1|TRBV5-1|13|few
ASSLGQGAVNEQF
>TRBJ2-1|TRBV5-1|10|few
ASSWTNNEQF
>TRBJ2-1|TRBV19|15|.
ASSIRQTSGVYNEQF
>TRBJ2-7|TRBV5-1|17|few
ASSLRDPLAAYSSYEQY
>TRBJ1-5|TRBV4-1|13|few
ASSQETAGEKAQH
>TRBJ2-1|TRBV29-1|14|few
SGYPGSGREYNEQF
>TRBJ2-7|TRBV12-5|10|few
ASTLTSYEQY
>TRBJ2-6|TRBV29-1|13|many
SVEGQGSGANVLT
>TRBJ1-2|TRBV7-9|13|few
ASRPRTGGAYGYT
>TRBJ1-6|TRBV20-1|15|few
SASPTSSAPYNSPLH
>TRBJ2-7|TRBV4-3|13|.
ASSQVALAGEEQY
>TRBJ2-7|TRBV3-1|13|few
ASSQLQGRATEQY
>TRBJ1-3|TRBV9|13|few
ASSKSGTEKNTIY
>TRBJ1-6|TRBV20-1|14|.
SARGQMSSYNSPLH
>TRBJ2-7|TRBV20-1|11|few
SARDTGQVQQY
>TRBJ1-1|TRBV4-1|14|few
ASTLLTYGDNTEAF
>TRBJ2-7|TRBV4-2|13|.
ASSQSEGPSYEQY
>TRBJ2-7|TRBV5-1|12|few
ASSLALGLYEQY
>TRBJ2-2|TRBV20-1|13|once
SARDRTSILEELF
>TRBJ2-1|TRBV13|13|.
ASSLGTGGMNEQF
>TRBJ1-1|TRBV12-3/TRBV12-4|13|.
ASSHRGRVNTEAF
>TRBJ2-5|TRBV20-1|12|.
SAPGTGINETQY
>TRBJ2-7|TRBV4-1|14|.
ASSQLPGTGFYEQY
>TRBJ2-1|TRBV10-3|11|few
AIADTANNEQF
>TRBJ1-2|TRBV7-9|11|.
ASSLEGHYGYT
>TRBJ2-5|TRBV5-6|16|.
ASSWAPTSGGYQETQY
>TRBJ2-2|TRBV29-1|12|.
SVARGQGTGELF
>TRBJ2-7|TRBV4-2|13|.
ASSQDRGQSYEQY
>TRBJ1-1|TRBV20-1|12|few
SASEGSLNTEAF
>TRBJ1-2|TRBV7-3|15|.
ASSSREGTGGYYGYT
>TRBJ1-2|TRBV2|12|.
ASSEEGANYGYT
>TRBJ2-7|TRBV6-5|13|.
ASSYEGGRVYEQY
>TRBJ1-1|TRBV2|9|.
ASSEAKRAF
>TRBJ2-3|TRBV30|10|few
AWRGPTDTQY
>TRBJ2-5|TRBV5-1|14|few
ASSLRTSGGIETQY
>TRBJ1-5|TRBV5-6|10|.
ASSYMGQPQH
>TRBJ2-3|TRBV24-1|16|.
ATSDIPGRGSSTDTQY
>TRBJ1-4|TRBV6-1|12|few
ASSTGDLGEKLF
>TRBJ2-3|TRBV20-1|13|.
SARTSGPSTDTQY
>TRBJ2-7|TRBV15|14|.
ATSTKGTGSSYEQY
>TRBJ2-4|TRBV5-4|12|.
ASSFGTGRNIQY
>TRBJ2-5|TRBV6-5|14|few
ASSLGGAGYQETQY
>TRBJ2-1|TRBV5-1|13|.
ASSIRDRYYNEQF
>TRBJ2-2|TRBV5-8|15|few
ASSPWWGGSNTGELF
>TRBJ1-2|TRBV7-9|13|.
ASSLQGMVRYGYT
>TRBJ1-3|TRBV12-3/TRBV12-4|14|.
ASSRVGVSSGNTIY
>TRBJ2-3|TRBV6-1|13|.
ASGLSGRNTDTQY
>TRBJ2-7|TRBV20-1|11|.
SASVDSPYEQY